Listed here are 24 T cell receptor beta chains from one sample, sequenced in a study of blood T cell repertoires in COVID-19. The table came from immunoSEQ multiplex PCR; TCRdb's copy has only in-frame clones and leaves some out. This table holds approximately 110,000 clones, roughly 90% found once. Material for sequencing was peripheral blood. The receptors stem from a man aged 50-59 years with COVID-19, enrolled during active disease.

The chain links TRBV4-2 to TRBJ2-2; 9 nucleotides agree with TRBD1. This CDR3 comprises 17 residues. The germline CDR1 and CDR2 sequences are LGHNA and YNFKEQ. Losses at the gene ends were 2 bases for V and 5 bases for J; bases not matched to a gene: 9. The DNA for the CDR3 is TGTGCCAGCAGCCAAACGACGGGACAGGGTTGGACCGGGGAGCTGTTTTTT. Translation gives CASSQTTGQGWTGELFF.

The chain joins TRBV2 to TRBJ2-7; 13 bases are a match to TRBD2. The CDR3 contains 15 residues. J gave up 5 bases and V 5 bases, and 6 bases lay outside the gene matches. In germline, CDR1 is SNHLY, CDR2 FYNNEI. The CDR3 sequence: CASSSGTSGTNEQYV. The CDR3 bases are TGTGCCAGCAGTTCCGGGACTAGCGGGACCAACGAGCAGTACGTC.

This rearrangement joins TRBV5-1 to TRBJ2-3; 9 bases map to TRBD2. The CDR3 length is 14 residues. Trimming removed 6 bases from V and 5 bases from J; junction bases left unmatched: 7. CDR1 SGHRS and CDR2 YFSETQ come from the germline V gene. This chain's CDR3 is CASKQREVGDTQYF. The CDR3 DNA follows: TGCGCCAGCAAGCAGCGGGAGGTGGGAGATACGCAGTATTTT.

V is TRBV6-5 and J is TRBJ2-3, with D perhaps matching TRBD1 (6 bases). Germline assignment: CDR1 MNHEY and CDR2 SVGAGI. The CDR3 is 13 residues long. V gave up 10 bases and J gave up 2 bases, with 13 bases separating them. In DNA form, the CDR3 reads TGTGCCACCGAAAAGGGGGACACAGATACGCAGTATTTT. It codes for CATEKGDTDTQYF.

The chain employs TRBV15 and TRBJ1-5; D may be TRBD1 (6 bases). This CDR3 has 16 residues. Looked up from germline, CDR1 is LNHNV and CDR2 is YYDKDF (reference sequence). Trimming left V 0 bases short and J 6 bases short, with 15 bases between. CDR3 sequence: CATSRDITGSAQPQHF. DNA of the CDR3: TGTGCCACCAGCAGAGATATTACAGGGTCGGCTCAGCCCCAGCATTTT.

This clone was observed a single time. CDR3 region: CASSLVLNTEAFF. As DNA, the CDR3 is TGTGCCAGCAGTCTTGTTCTGAACACTGAAGCTTTCTTT. The V gene is TRBV28, the J gene TRBJ1-1, with D hard to call. Germline V gene data show CDR1 as MDHEN and CDR2 as SYDVKM. CDR3 length equals 13 residues. V was cut by 5 bases and J by 0 bases, with 7 bases left in between. Based on the CDR3 plus reference TRBV28 and TRBJ1-1, the full variable domain is DVKVTQSSRYLVKRTGEKVFLECVQDMDHENMFWYRQDPGLGLRLIYFSYDVKMKEKGDIPEGYSVSREKKERFSLILESASTNQTSMYLCASSLVLNTEAFFGQGTRLTVV.

V is TRBV5-5 and J is TRBJ2-7; 7 nucleotides match TRBD1. This CDR3 has 12 residues. CDR1 SGHKS and CDR2 YYEKEE come from the germline V gene (reference sequence). After removal of 4 bases from V and 4 bases from J, the junction contained 2 bases not matched to a gene. DNA of the CDR3: TGTGCCAGCAGCCCGGACAGGTACGAGCAGTACGTC. This sequence encodes CASSPDRYEQYV.

This chain connects TRBV28 to TRBJ1-1, with 11 bases that match TRBD1. This CDR3 comprises 14 residues. Trimming took 6 bases from V and 6 from J; bases not matched to a gene: 6. CDR1 and CDR2 (germline): MDHEN, SYDVKM. CDR3 residues: CASSSGQGDAEAFF. As DNA, the CDR3 is TGTGCCAGCAGCTCGGGACAGGGGGACGCTGAAGCTTTCTTT. The entire variable domain, with the rest obtained from reference TRBV28 and TRBJ1-1, is as follows: DVKVTQSSRYLVKRTGEKVFLECVQDMDHENMFWYRQDPGLGLRLIYFSYDVKMKEKGDIPEGYSVSREKKERFSLILESASTNQTSMYLCASSSGQGDAEAFFGQGTRLTVV.

This chain links TRBV3-1 (or the pseudogene TRBV3-2) with TRBJ2-1; 8 nucleotides align to TRBD2. This CDR3 spans 16 amino acids. CDR1 is LGHDT, CDR2 YNNKEL, per germline (reference sequence). V dropped 0 bases and J dropped 6; count of bases not matched to a gene: 7. CDR3 coding DNA: TGTGCCAGCAGCCAAGAAATACGGGAGGGAATCAATGAGCAGTTCTTC. It specifies CASSQEIREGINEQFF.

This chain joins TRBV19 and TRBJ2-3; TRBD2 matches at 8 bases. The germline V gene has CDR1 LNHDA and CDR2 SQIVND (reference sequence). CDR3 length: 14 residues. With V trimmed by 7 bases and J by 3 bases, 6 bases remained unmatched. The CDR3 DNA reads as TGTGCCAGTATTGGCGGGAGGTGGACAGATACGCAGTATTTT. Translated, it gives CASIGGRWTDTQYF.

This rearrangement joins TRBV25-1 to TRBJ1-5, with a possible D match to TRBD1 (5 bases). Trimming pared 0 bases from V and 4 bases from J, leaving 10 bases between. The germline V gene encodes CDR1 MGHDK and CDR2 SYGVNS. This CDR3 is 15 amino acids long. CDR3 coding DNA: TGTGCCAGCAGTGAATATGGGGCGGGGAATCAGCCCCAGCATTTT. Encoded protein: CASSEYGAGNQPQHF. Drawing the rest from reference TRBV25-1 and TRBJ1-5, the complete variable domain is EADIYQTPRYLVIGTGKKITLECSQTMGHDKMYWYQQDPGMELHLIHYSYGVNSTEKGDLSSESTVSRIRTEHFPLTLESARPSHTSQYLCASSEYGAGNQPQHFGDGTRLSIL.

The chain recombines TRBV5-1 with TRBJ1-3; D gene uncertain. V lost 0 bases and J 0 bases, leaving 13 bases between the germline ends. Germline V gene sequence: CDR1 SGHRS, CDR2 YFSETQ. This CDR3 contains 17 residues. The CDR3 sequence is CASSLVNSLPSGNTIYF. The CDR3 DNA reads as TGCGCCAGCAGCTTGGTAAACAGCTTGCCCTCTGGAAACACCATATATTTT. The whole variable domain, remainder taken from reference TRBV5-1 and TRBJ1-3, is KAGVTQTPRYLIKTRGQQVTLSCSPISGHRSVSWYQQTPGQGLQFLFEYFSETQRNKGNFPGRFSGRQFSNSRSEMNVSTLELGDSALYLCASSLVNSLPSGNTIYFGEGSWLTVV.

V usage is TRBV19 and J usage is TRBJ2-7, with 9 bases fitting TRBD1. The germline V gene encodes CDR1 LNHDA and CDR2 SQIVND (reference sequence). The CDR3 consists of 14 residues. V lost 11 bases to trimming and J lost 5 bases; unmatched junction nucleotides: 13. The CDR3 sequence is CASTGTGSLDEQYF. Here the CDR3 DNA reads TGTGCCTCTACCGGGACAGGGAGTTTGGACGAGCAGTACTTC.

The J gene is TRBJ2-1, the V gene TRBV5-1; 13 bases align to TRBD2. J was trimmed by 1 base and V by 0 bases; bases with no gene match: 1. CDR1 is SGHRS, CDR2 YFSETQ, per germline. The CDR3 runs 17 residues. The CDR3 coding sequence is TGCGCCAGCAGCTTGGGACTAGCGGGAGGATCCTACAATGAGCAGTTCTTC. It encodes CASSLGLAGGSYNEQFF.

The V gene is TRBV6-5, the J gene TRBJ2-7; 11 bases fit TRBD2. The germline V gene has CDR1 MNHEY and CDR2 SVGAGI. V lost 7 bases, J lost 2 bases, and 7 bases stayed unmatched. The CDR3 length is 15 residues. CDR3 DNA: TGTGCCAGCACGCTAGCGGGAGGATCCACCTACGAGCAGTACTTC. This translates into CASTLAGGSTYEQYF.

The rearrangement joins TRBV30 to TRBJ1-6; TRBD1 might be the D (6 bases). V lost 2 bases and J lost 5, with 7 bases in between. Germline assignment: CDR1 GTSNPN and CDR2 SVGIG (reference sequence). The CDR3 loop spans 13 amino acids. The CDR3 region is CAWSQGNNSPLHF. CDR3 bases: TGTGCCTGGAGTCAGGGGAATAATTCACCCCTCCACTTT.

The chain has TRBV10-3 and TRBJ2-1, with 10 bases lining up with TRBD2. J lost 4 bases, V lost 3 bases, and 3 bases had no gene match. This CDR3 has 15 residues. The germline V gene has CDR1 ENHRY and CDR2 SYGVKD. The CDR3 nucleotides read TGTGCCATCAGTGAATTAGCGGGAGGATACAATGAGCAGTTCTTC. Residues: CAISELAGGYNEQFF.

CDR3 DNA: TGTGCCAGCAGCGCCCGACTAGCGGGAGCGACAGATACGCAGTATTTT. Protein sequence: CASSARLAGATDTQYF. The chain joins TRBV4-2 to TRBJ2-3; 12 bases are shared with TRBD2. Trimming cost V 5 bases and J 3 bases; bases outside gene matches: 6. The CDR3 length is 16 residues. Germline values: CDR1 LGHNA, CDR2 YNFKEQ.

The CDR3 region is CASGLGAQPQHF. The CDR3 DNA is TGTGCCAGTGGACTAGGGGCTCAGCCCCAGCATTTT. V usage is TRBV19 and J usage is TRBJ1-5; TRBD1 is a possible D gene (5 bases). The CDR3 runs 12 residues. Germline loops: CDR1 LNHDA, CDR2 SQIVND (reference sequence). V lost 8 bases, J lost 6 bases, and 11 bases lay in between. The variable domain in full, completed from reference TRBV19 and TRBJ1-5, reads DGGITQSPKYLFRKEGQNVTLSCEQNLNHDAMYWYRQDPGQGLRLIYYSQIVNDFQKGDIAEGYSVSREKKESFPLTVTSAQKNPTAFYLCASGLGAQPQHFGDGTRLSIL.

The V call is TRBV28, the J call TRBJ1-2; possible D gene TRBD1, 5 bases. This CDR3 spans 13 amino acids. Germline CDR1 is MDHEN and CDR2 is SYDVKM. V gave up 2 bases and J gave up 2 bases, with 6 bases separating them. CDR3 coding DNA: TGTGCCAGCAGTTTAGCAGGGAACTATGGCTACACCTTC. It yields the protein CASSLAGNYGYTF.

The chain combines TRBV12-2 with TRBJ2-5; the D call of TRBD2 is as the table states it, not checked on the DNA. TRBV12-2 has pseudogene status. The CDR3 consists of 18 residues. The CDR3 bases are TGTGCAAGTCGCTTGCGGGGACTAGCGGGATATCCACAAGAGACCCAGTACTTC. Translated: CASRLRGLAGYPQETQYF.

This chain connects TRBV20-1 to TRBJ2-5; 8 bases are a match to TRBD1. The CDR3 is made up of 14 amino acids. V shed 3 bases and J 4 bases; nucleotides not matched to a gene: 7. The germline gives CDR1 DFQATT, CDR2 SNEGSKA (reference sequence). The CDR3 spells CSASRTGIPETQYF. CDR3 DNA sequence: TGCAGTGCTAGTCGGACAGGGATTCCAGAGACCCAGTACTTC.

V usage is TRBV2 and J usage is TRBJ1-1; 9 nucleotides match TRBD1. CDR3 size: 15 residues. V was clipped by 4 bases and J by 2 bases; unmatched bases: 5. Germline CDR1 and CDR2: SNHLY and FYNNEI. This CDR3 reads CASSGGTGRNTEAFF. For the CDR3, the DNA is TGTGCCAGCAGTGGAGGGACAGGGAGAAACACTGAAGCTTTCTTT.

The chain has TRBV2 and TRBJ2-4; 8 bases are shared with TRBD1. The CDR3 spans 15 residues. Germline CDR1 SNHLY, CDR2 FYNNEI. Trimming removed 1 base from V and 7 bases from J; junction bases left unmatched: 6. The CDR3 sequence: CASSEVDRVNNIQYF. As DNA, the CDR3 is TGTGCCAGCAGTGAAGTGGACAGGGTTAACAACATTCAGTACTTC.